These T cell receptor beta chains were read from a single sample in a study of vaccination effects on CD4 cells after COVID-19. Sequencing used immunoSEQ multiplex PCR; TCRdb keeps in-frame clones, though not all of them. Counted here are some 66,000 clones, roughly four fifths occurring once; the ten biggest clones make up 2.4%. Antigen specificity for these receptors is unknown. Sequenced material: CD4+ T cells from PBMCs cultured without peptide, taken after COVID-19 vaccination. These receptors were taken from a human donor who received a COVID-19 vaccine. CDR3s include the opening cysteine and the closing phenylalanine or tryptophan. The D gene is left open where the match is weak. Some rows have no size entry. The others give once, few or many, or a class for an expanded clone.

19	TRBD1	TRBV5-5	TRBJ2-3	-	TGTGCCAGCAGCGCGTTAGCCGTCAGGGGGTTTTATGACACAGATACGCAGTATTTT	CASSALAVRGFYDTDTQYF
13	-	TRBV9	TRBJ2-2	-	TGTGCCAGCAGCACCACAGGGCTCGGGGAGCTGTTTTTT	CASSTTGLGELFF
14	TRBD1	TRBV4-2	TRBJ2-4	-	TGTGCCAGCAGCCAAGCACAGGGGGAAAACATTCAGTACTTC	CASSQAQGENIQYF
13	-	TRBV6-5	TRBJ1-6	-	TGTGCCAGCAGGCAGTATAGTATTTCACCCCTCCACTTT	CASRQYSISPLHF
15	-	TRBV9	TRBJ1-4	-	TGTGCCAGCAGCGTAGCGGCGGGTCGCCGTGAAAAACTGTTTTTT	CASSVAAGRREKLFF
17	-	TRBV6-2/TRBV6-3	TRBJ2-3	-	TGTGCCAGCAGTTCGAGAAGGGCGGGACGGCACACAGATACGCAGTATTTT	CASSSRRAGRHTDTQYF
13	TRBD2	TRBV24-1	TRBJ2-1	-	TGTGCCACCAGTAGCGGGGGGAGCTATGAGCAGTTCTTC	CATSSGGSYEQFF
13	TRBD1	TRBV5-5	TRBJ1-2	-	TGTGCCAGCAGCTCCACAGGGGGCTATGGCTACACCTTC	CASSSTGGYGYTF
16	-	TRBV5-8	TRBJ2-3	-	TGTGCCAGTCCAAGCGCTCCGGACAGACCCACAGATACGCAGTATTTT	CASPSAPDRPTDTQYF
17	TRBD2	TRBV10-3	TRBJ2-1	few	TGTGCCATCAGTCCAGGTCGGACTAGCGGGGGGGCGCATGAGCAGTTCTTC	CAISPGRTSGGAHEQFF
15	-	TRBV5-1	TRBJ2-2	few	TGCGCCAGCAGCTTGTTAGGACCGAACACCGGGGAGCTGTTTTTT	CASSLLGPNTGELFF
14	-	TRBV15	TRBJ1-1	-	TGTGCCACCAGCAGAAGAACTACCCCTCCTGAAGCTTTCTTT	CATSRRTTPPEAFF
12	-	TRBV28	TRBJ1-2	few	TGTGCCAGCAGTTCACAGTCCTATGGCTACACCTTC	CASSSQSYGYTF
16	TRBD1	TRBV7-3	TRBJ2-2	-	TGTGCCAGCAGCCCACCCGGGACAGGGAACACCGGGGAGCTGTTTTTT	CASSPPGTGNTGELFF
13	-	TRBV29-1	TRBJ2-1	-	TGCAGCGTTGAAATGAAGGCTCAGCGTGAGCAGTTCTTC	CSVEMKAQREQFF
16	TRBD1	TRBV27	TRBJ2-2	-	TGTGCCAGCAGTACAAGAATAGGGGGCAACACCGGGGAGCTGTTTTTT	CASSTRIGGNTGELFF
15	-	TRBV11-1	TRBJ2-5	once	TGTGCCAGCAGCCCACATGAGGACAGACAAGAGACCCAGTACTTC	CASSPHEDRQETQYF
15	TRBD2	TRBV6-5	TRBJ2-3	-	TGTGCCAGCAGTTACTCGGGGACTAGCGGGGACACGCAGTATTTT	CASSYSGTSGDTQYF
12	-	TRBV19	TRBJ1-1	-	TGTGCCACCTCGTGGAGGGGCAATGAAGCTTTCTTT	CATSWRGNEAFF
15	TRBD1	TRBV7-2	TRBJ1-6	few	TGTGCCAGCAGCCTTTTAGGGACAGGGGTTTCACCCCTCCACTTT	CASSLLGTGVSPLHF
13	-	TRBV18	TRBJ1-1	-	TGTGCCAGCTCAAACGTCCGGGACACTGAAGCTTTCTTT	CASSNVRDTEAFF
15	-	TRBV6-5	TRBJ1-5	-	TGTGCCAGCAGTTACTCGGCTACCGGCAATCAGCCCCAGCATTTT	CASSYSATGNQPQHF
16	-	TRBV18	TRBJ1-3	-	TGTGCCAGCTCACCATTGGAGGTCGCGAAAGGAAACACCATATATTTT	CASSPLEVAKGNTIYF
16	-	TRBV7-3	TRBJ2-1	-	TGTGCCAGCAGCAACCAGGGTCCGAGCTCCTACAATGAGCAGTTCTTC	CASSNQGPSSYNEQFF
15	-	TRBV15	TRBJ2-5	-	TGTGCCACCAGCAGAGTCGACAAGTGGGAAGAGACCCAGTACTTC	CATSRVDKWEETQYF
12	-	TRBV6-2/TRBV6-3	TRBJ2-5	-	TGTGCCAGCAGTTGGTCTTTAGAGACCCAGTACTTC	CASSWSLETQYF
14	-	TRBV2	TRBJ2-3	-	TGTGCCAGCGGGCTAGCGACTAGCACAGATACGCAGTATTTT	CASGLATSTDTQYF
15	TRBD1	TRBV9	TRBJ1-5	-	TGTGCCAGCAGCGGCGAGGGGACAGACAATCAGCCCCAGCATTTT	CASSGEGTDNQPQHF
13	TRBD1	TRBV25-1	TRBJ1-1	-	TGTGCCAGCGGCGGACAGGGGATCACTGAAGCTTTCTTT	CASGGQGITEAFF
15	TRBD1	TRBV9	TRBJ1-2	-	TGTGCCAGCAGCGTCGGGGGACAGACTAACTATGGCTACACCTTC	CASSVGGQTNYGYTF
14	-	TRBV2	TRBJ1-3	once	TGTGCCAGCAGAGCACTATTCTCTGGAAACACCATATATTTT	CASRALFSGNTIYF
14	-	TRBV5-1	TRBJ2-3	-	TGCGCCAGCAGCTCCGGGGGCTCGGGAGATACGCAGTATTTT	CASSSGGSGDTQYF
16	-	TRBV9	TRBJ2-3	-	TGTGCCAGCAGCGTCGGGGGAGGCTTCTACACAGATACGCAGTATTTT	CASSVGGGFYTDTQYF
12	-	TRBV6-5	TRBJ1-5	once	TGTGCCAGCTGTCCCGGCAATCAGCCCCAGCATTTT	CASCPGNQPQHF
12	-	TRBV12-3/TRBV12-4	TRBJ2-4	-	TGTGCCAGCACCGCCGGGACATACATTCAGTACTTC	CASTAGTYIQYF
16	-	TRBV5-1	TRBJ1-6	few	TGCGCCAGCAGCTTGAGTGTGAGCTCCTATAATTCACCCCTCCACTTT	CASSLSVSSYNSPLHF
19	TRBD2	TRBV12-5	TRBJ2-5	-	TGTGCTAGTGGTTTGGTAGGAGATGGTCGGACTAGCAGCCAAGAGACCCAGTACTTC	CASGLVGDGRTSSQETQYF
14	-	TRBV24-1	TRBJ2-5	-	TGTGCCACCAGTGAAAGGACGGGGATTGAGACCCAGTACTTC	CATSERTGIETQYF
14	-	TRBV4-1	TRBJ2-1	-	TGCGCCAGCAGCCACCCCATTAACACGAATGAGCAGTTCTTC	CASSHPINTNEQFF
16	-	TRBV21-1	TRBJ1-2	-	TGTGCCAGCAGCAATTCCCACTGGGGGGGCATCTATGGCTACACCTTC	CASSNSHWGGIYGYTF
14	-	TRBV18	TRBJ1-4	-	TGTGCCACAGAGAATCGGGAGGTGAATGAAAAACTGTTTTTT	CATENREVNEKLFF
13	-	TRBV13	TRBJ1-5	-	TGTGCCAGCAGCTTCGCCAAAAATCAGCCCCAGCATTTT	CASSFAKNQPQHF
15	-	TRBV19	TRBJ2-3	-	TGTGCCAGTAGCCCGGCTAGCGTTGACACAGATACGCAGTATTTT	CASSPASVDTDTQYF
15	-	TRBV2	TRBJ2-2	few	TGTGCCACTAGGGGGGGCTTGATTAACGCCGGGGAGCTGTTTTTT	CATRGGLINAGELFF
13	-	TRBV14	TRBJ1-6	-	TGTGCCAGCAGCCAAGAGGCCGGTTCACCCCTCCACTTT	CASSQEAGSPLHF
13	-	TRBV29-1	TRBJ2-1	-	TGCAGCGTTGAACCGGGGACCTACAATGAGCAGTTCTTC	CSVEPGTYNEQFF
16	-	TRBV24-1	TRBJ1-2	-	TGTGCCACCAGTGATTCGGGACCCAAATCGGGCTATGGCTACACCTTC	CATSDSGPKSGYGYTF
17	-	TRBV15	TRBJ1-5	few	TGTGCCACCAGCAGAGACTTTCCTTTCTTGACCGGTCAGCCCCAGCATTTT	CATSRDFPFLTGQPQHF
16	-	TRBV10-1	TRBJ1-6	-	TGCGCCAGCAGTGAGGCCGACGGCACTGGGAATTCACCCCTCCACTTT	CASSEADGTGNSPLHF
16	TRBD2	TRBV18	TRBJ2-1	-	TGTGCCAGCTCACCAGGTTTGGCGGGGGGACTCAATGAGCAGTTCTTC	CASSPGLAGGLNEQFF
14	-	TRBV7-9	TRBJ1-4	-	TGTGCCAGCAGCCCGGGCCGGACTAATGAAAAACTGTTTTTT	CASSPGRTNEKLFF
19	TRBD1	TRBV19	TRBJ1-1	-	TGTGCCAGTAGTATAGATTTTGGGACAGGGGGGTCAACGAACACTGAAGCTTTCTTT	CASSIDFGTGGSTNTEAFF
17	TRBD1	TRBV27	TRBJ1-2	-	TGTGCCAGCAGTACGGGACAGCTATACCAAAGTAACTATGGCTACACCTTC	CASSTGQLYQSNYGYTF
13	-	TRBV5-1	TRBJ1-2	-	TGCGCCAGCAGCTTGGAACCTTCAGGTGGCTACACCTTC	CASSLEPSGGYTF
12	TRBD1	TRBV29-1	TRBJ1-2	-	TGCAGCGTTGAAGGACAGGGGGGGGGCTACACCTTC	CSVEGQGGGYTF